Presented here are 28 T cell receptor beta chains from one specimen sequenced in a study of early T cells in non-severe SARS-CoV-2 infection. TCRdb reprocessed the 5' RACE reads with MiXCR, giving one entry per CDR3 protein. The sample yields approximately 50,000 distinct CDR3 sequences, about 9.3% seen once. Sequenced input: whole blood. The receptors here all came from an adult who was a healthcare worker with PCR-confirmed SARS-CoV-2 infection or an uninfected control (not recorded which).

This clonotype appeared many times. The CDR3 DNA follows: TGTGCCAGCAGACGATCGGCAACACCGAACACCGGGGAGCTGTTTTTT. It translates to CASRRSATPNTGELFF. The chain carries TRBV6-5 and TRBJ2-2; D is uncertain. Germline-derived CDR1 and CDR2 are MNHEY and SVGAGI. This CDR3 has 16 amino acids. The V end was cut by 6 bases, the J end by 0 bases, with 14 bases between.

This clonotype was recorded many times. The chain has TRBV4-2 and TRBJ2-7, with 8 bases matching TRBD1. Germline lookup yields CDR1 LGHNA and CDR2 YNFKEQ. The CDR3 is 15 amino acids. V dropped 2 bases and J dropped 0; count of bases not matched to a gene: 3. CDR3 region: CASSQSTGGSYEQYF. The CDR3 DNA reads as TGTGCCAGCAGCCAATCAACAGGGGGCTCCTACGAGCAGTACTTC.

V gene TRBV7-9 combines with J gene TRBJ2-1; D might be TRBD2 (5 bases). This CDR3 spans 14 amino acids. CDR1 is SEHNR, CDR2 FQNEAQ, per germline (reference sequence). V lost 5 bases and J 6 bases, leaving 14 bases between the germline ends. The CDR3 loop reads CASSQEAETNEQFF. In DNA form, the CDR3 reads TGTGCCAGCAGCCAGGAGGCGGAGACCAATGAGCAGTTCTTC.

This clonotype was detected a few times. The chain joins TRBV20-1 to TRBJ1-5; 8 nucleotides match TRBD1. Germline trimming cut 1 base from V and 5 bases from J; bases unmatched to any gene: 1. CDR3 size: 13 residues. CDR1 DFQATT and CDR2 SNEGSKA come from the germline V gene (reference sequence). DNA for the CDR3: TGCAGTGCTAGAGTACAGGGGGATCAGCCCCAGCATTTT. It codes for CSARVQGDQPQHF.

There are many counts of this clonotype. V and J are TRBV24-1 and TRBJ1-1; D perhaps matches TRBD1 (6 bases). The germline V gene encodes CDR1 KGHDR and CDR2 SFDVKD. V was pared by 4 bases and J by 0 bases, with 11 bases between. The CDR3 consists of 15 residues. CDR3 protein: CATSEETGVNTEAFF. As DNA, the CDR3 is TGTGCCACCAGTGAGGAGACAGGTGTGAACACTGAAGCTTTCTTT.

This clonotype was detected many times. V and J are TRBV28 and TRBJ1-6; D is possibly TRBD1 (6 bases). This CDR3 has 16 amino acids. Trimming took off 2 bases at V and 7 bases at J, with 15 bases between the two ends. Germline lookup yields CDR1 MDHEN and CDR2 SYDVKM. In DNA form, the CDR3 reads TGTGCCAGCAGTTTAGTGGGGGGGACAAGCAATTCACCCCTCCACTTT. Protein: CASSLVGGTSNSPLHF.

This clonotype was observed at least ten times. The chain combines TRBV20-1 with TRBJ2-3, with D maybe TRBD2 (6 bases). The CDR3 length is 15 residues. Germline V CDR1 and CDR2: DFQATT, SNEGSKA (reference sequence). Trimming pared 5 bases from V and 1 base from J, leaving 16 bases between. The CDR3 loop is CSALLWGEGTDTQYF. For the CDR3, the DNA is TGCAGTGCTCTCCTCTGGGGGGAGGGCACAGATACGCAGTATTTT.

The rearrangement uses TRBV28 and TRBJ2-1, with 10 bases identical to TRBD2. This CDR3 has 15 amino acids. Germline trimming cut 5 bases from V and 8 bases from J; bases unmatched to any gene: 9. Germline V gene data show CDR1 as MDHEN and CDR2 as SYDVKM. The CDR3 loop is CASSARLAGVDEQFF. The CDR3 region has the DNA TGTGCCAGCAGTGCGAGGCTAGCGGGAGTAGATGAGCAGTTCTTC.

The chain links TRBV28 to TRBJ2-3; D unresolved. Germline V gene lookup returns CDR1 MDHEN and CDR2 SYDVKM. The CDR3 contains 13 residues. V lost 3 bases, J lost 1 base, and 5 bases lay in between. CDR3 nucleotides: TGTGCCAGCAGTTTTGGGGGCACAGATACGCAGTATTTT. Residues: CASSFGGTDTQYF.

The sample holds a few counts of this clonotype. The J gene is TRBJ2-5, the V gene TRBV12-3 or TRBV12-4, with D uncertain. The germline V and J ends were trimmed by 6 bases and 0 bases, with 14 bases remaining between them. The CDR3 consists of 15 residues. DNA of the CDR3: TGTGCCAGCAGGTCGGGTTTTAGCTACCAAGAGACCCAGTACTTC. Its translation is CASRSGFSYQETQYF.

This clonotype was recorded at least ten times. This chain joins TRBV29-1 and TRBJ1-1; D remains ambiguous. The CDR3 spans 14 residues. V was clipped by 4 bases and J by 6 bases, with 18 bases between them. The germline gives CDR1 SQVTM, CDR2 ANQGSEA. The CDR3 loop reads CSVVAQLLLAEAFF. The CDR3 DNA is TGCAGCGTTGTGGCACAGCTACTTCTGGCTGAAGCTTTCTTT.

This clonotype has ten or more counts. This chain links TRBV28 with TRBJ2-1; the match to TRBD1 covers 11 bases. This CDR3 has 15 amino acids. The V and J ends lost 6 bases and 0 bases, in that order; junction bases with no gene match: 1. CDR1 and CDR2 from the germline V gene are MDHEN and SYDVKM. The CDR3 region has the DNA TGTGCCAGCAGGGGGACAGGGGGCTCCTACAATGAGCAGTTCTTC. Its protein is CASRGTGGSYNEQFF.

The J gene is TRBJ2-1, the V gene TRBV7-2; no reliable D call. The CDR3 has 9 amino acids. Trimming removed 6 bases from V and 15 bases from J, with 9 bases in between. Germline CDR1 and CDR2: SGHTA and FQGNSA. CDR3 in DNA: TGTGCCAGCAGTGAAAGAGGGTTCTTC. As protein: CASSERGFF.

This clonotype occurred a few times. V and J are TRBV27 and TRBJ2-7; D perhaps matches TRBD2 (5 bases). Per the germline V gene, CDR1 is MNHEY and CDR2 is SMNVEV (reference sequence). The CDR3 consists of 13 residues. V was shortened by 3 bases and J by 3 bases, with 9 bases between the two germline ends. The CDR3 sequence: CASSFRGGYEQYF. The CDR3 DNA reads as TGTGCCAGCAGTTTTCGAGGAGGCTACGAGCAGTACTTC.

This clonotype was counted a few times. The chain recombines TRBV7-2 with TRBJ2-7; D not certain. The CDR3 runs 14 residues. The V gene's germline CDR1 is SGHTA and CDR2 FQGNSA. The V end lost 2 bases, the J end lost 2 bases, and 10 bases lay between the germline ends. The CDR3 loop reads CASSLPARPYEQYF. The CDR3 region has the DNA TGTGCCAGCAGCTTACCAGCTAGACCCTACGAGCAGTACTTC.

In its sample, this clonotype was seen a few times. This chain links TRBV28 with TRBJ2-1; TRBD2 agrees at 9 bases. This CDR3 comprises 15 residues. Germline assignment: CDR1 MDHEN and CDR2 SYDVKM. Unmatched junction bases numbered 9, after V lost 2 bases and J lost 10 bases. DNA of the CDR3: TGTGCCAGCAGTTTAGGCGGGAGGGCCGTTCGAGAGCAGTTCTTC. Protein: CASSLGGRAVREQFF. The variable domain in full, with the rest retrieved from reference TRBV28 and TRBJ2-1, is DVKVTQSSRYLVKRTGEKVFLECVQDMDHENMFWYRQDPGLGLRLIYFSYDVKMKEKGDIPEGYSVSREKKERFSLILESASTNQTSMYLCASSLGGRAVREQFFGPGTRLTVL.

This clonotype was counted between two and nine times. The CDR3: CASGRTHTEAFF. As DNA, the CDR3 is TGTGCCAGCGGCCGGACGCACACTGAAGCTTTCTTT. The chain uses TRBV6-2 or TRBV6-3 and TRBJ1-1; D not certain. The CDR3 runs 12 residues. The germline gives CDR1 MNHEY, CDR2 SVGEGT. V dropped 8 bases and J dropped 3 bases, with 10 bases sitting between them.

The chain uses TRBV2 and TRBJ1-5; 9 bases are shared with TRBD1. The J segment lost 7 bases and the V segment lost 8 bases, leaving 9 bases of the junction unmatched. The CDR3 is 14 residues long. CDR1 SNHLY and CDR2 FYNNEI come from the germline V gene. CDR3 DNA sequence: TGTGCCAGCGGCCTGGGACAGGGAAGCCAGCCCCAGCATTTT. Encoded protein: CASGLGQGSQPQHF.

By frequency in the sample, this clonotype is medium-sized. The V gene is TRBV28, the J gene TRBJ1-1, with 7 positions matching TRBD1. The length of the CDR3 is 13 residues. V lost 9 bases, J lost 1 base, and 5 bases stayed unmatched. The germline gives CDR1 MDHEN, CDR2 SYDVKM. The CDR3 region is CARKGAGNTEAFF. CDR3 DNA sequence: TGTGCCAGAAAGGGGGCGGGGAACACTGAAGCTTTCTTT.

CDR3 residues: CAISGSSLNRDNPYEQYF. CDR3 DNA: TGTGCCATCAGTGGATCTTCCTTAAACCGGGACAACCCTTACGAGCAGTACTTC. The chain combines TRBV10-3 with TRBJ2-7; tentatively, D is TRBD1 (6 bases). This CDR3 comprises 18 residues. In germline, CDR1 is ENHRY, CDR2 SYGVKD. The V and J ends lost 4 bases and 4 bases respectively, with 26 bases between them.

At least ten counts were recorded for this clonotype. V and J are TRBV14 and TRBJ1-1, with D uncertain. Trimming removed 3 bases at V and 3 bases at J, with 11 bases between. The length of the CDR3 is 14 residues. The germline V gene has CDR1 SGHDN and CDR2 FVKESK. The CDR3 DNA is TGTGCCAGCAGCCATATCGTCGGTGACACTGAAGCTTTCTTT. Protein product: CASSHIVGDTEAFF.

This CDR3 reads CSATSGQGDSNQPQHF. CDR3 bases: TGCAGTGCTACGAGCGGGCAGGGTGATAGCAATCAGCCCCAGCATTTT. J is TRBJ1-5 and V is TRBV20-1; D perhaps matches TRBD1 (5 bases). Germline-derived CDR1 and CDR2 are DFQATT and SNEGSKA (reference sequence). CDR3 size: 16 residues. V shed 4 bases and J shed 0 bases, with 16 bases lying between them.

V gene TRBV7-9 combines with J gene TRBJ1-2, with a weak D call TRBD1 (5 bases). The CDR3 spans 11 residues. Trimming pared 8 bases from V and 4 bases from J, leaving 8 bases between. Germline values: CDR1 SEHNR, CDR2 FQNEAQ (reference sequence). The chain's CDR3 is CASDTGYGYTF. In DNA form, the CDR3 reads TGTGCCAGCGACACAGGCTATGGCTACACCTTC.

This clonotype came up a few times. The gene calls are TRBV20-1 and TRBJ2-1; TRBD2 matches at 8 bases. The CDR3 spans 14 residues. The junction had 8 bases not matched to a gene; V was cut back by 5 bases and J by 5 bases. Germline-derived CDR1 and CDR2 are DFQATT and SNEGSKA (reference sequence). The CDR3 protein is CSALRRTSNNEQFF. Written as DNA, the CDR3 is TGCAGTGCTTTAAGGCGGACTAGCAACAATGAGCAGTTCTTC.

This clonotype appeared a few times. The chain recombines TRBV5-1 with TRBJ2-1; 12 positions agree with TRBD2. The germline CDR1 and CDR2 sequences are SGHRS and YFSETQ. The CDR3 has 15 residues. Losses at the gene ends were 4 bases for V and 5 bases for J; bases not matched to a gene: 4. The CDR3: CASSPGLAGNNEQFF. The CDR3 DNA sequence: TGCGCCAGCAGCCCTGGACTAGCGGGGAACAATGAGCAGTTCTTC.

This clonotype has a count of ten or more. The rearrangement links TRBV28 to TRBJ2-7; 9 nucleotides agree with TRBD1. The V and J ends lost 6 bases and 5 bases, in that order; junction bases with no gene match: 2. CDR1 and CDR2 (germline): MDHEN, SYDVKM. CDR3 size: 12 residues. The CDR3 sequence is CASRRQGDEQYF. DNA for the CDR3: TGTGCCAGCAGGAGACAGGGGGACGAGCAGTACTTC.

This clonotype was seen only a few times. CDR3 sequence: CASSQAGSRQFF. The CDR3 DNA is TGCGCCAGCAGCCAAGCAGGGTCGCGGCAGTTCTTC. The chain links TRBV4-1 to TRBJ2-1; perhaps TRBD1 as D (5 bases). The length of the CDR3 is 12 residues. Trimming cost V 1 base and J 12 bases, with 10 bases left between them. From germline, CDR1 is MGHRA and CDR2 YSYEKL.

This clonotype was detected ten times or more. The gene calls are TRBV24-1 and TRBJ2-6; 10 bases fit TRBD1. Trimming took 3 bases from V and 0 from J; bases not matched to a gene: 13. Germline V gives CDR1 KGHDR, CDR2 SFDVKD. This CDR3 has 21 amino acids. CDR3 nucleotide sequence: TGTGCCACCAGTGATCCTAGAGGATCTGGACAGGGGGTCTCTGGGGCCAACGTCCTGACTTTC. Residues: CATSDPRGSGQGVSGANVLTF.